This T cell receptor (beta chain) originates from a study of CD8 T cells in ankylosing spondylitis. Points from the study as a whole: Within ankylosing spondylitis blood, a TCR beta motif made up of several highly homologous variants appeared to be characteristic. Reportedly, matched ankylosing spondylitis synovial fluid was significantly enriched for disease-linked clones.

Comment on this clonotype: The antigen remains undetermined.

CDR3 size: 14 residues. Unmatched junction bases numbered 6, after V lost 4 bases and J lost 4 bases. From germline, CDR1 is GTSNPN and CDR2 SVGIG (reference sequence). TCRdb ran MiXCR on the 5' RACE reads and lists one entry per CDR3 protein. In the table there are about 400,000 distinct CDR3 sequences, 20% to 25% of which are singletons. This TCR came from a male donor with ankylosing spondylitis. Sequenced input: blood, either unsorted or a sorted T cell fraction (not recorded which). V usage is TRBV30 and J usage is TRBJ2-1; 8 bases agree with TRBD2. In DNA, the CDR3 is TGTGCCTGGACGGGGCCGGGAGGGTACAATGAGCAGTTCTTC. Residues: CAWTGPGGYNEQFF.